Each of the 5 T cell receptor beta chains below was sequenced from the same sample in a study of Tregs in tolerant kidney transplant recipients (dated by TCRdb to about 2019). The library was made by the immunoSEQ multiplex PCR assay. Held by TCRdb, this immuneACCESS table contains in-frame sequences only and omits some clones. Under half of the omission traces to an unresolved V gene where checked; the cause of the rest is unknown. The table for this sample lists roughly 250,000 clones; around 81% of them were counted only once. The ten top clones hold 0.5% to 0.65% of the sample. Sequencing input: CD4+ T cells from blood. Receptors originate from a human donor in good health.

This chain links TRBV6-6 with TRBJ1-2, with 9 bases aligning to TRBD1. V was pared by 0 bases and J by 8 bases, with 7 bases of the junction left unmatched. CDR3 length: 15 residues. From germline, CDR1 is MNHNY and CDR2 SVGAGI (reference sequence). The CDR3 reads CASSYSRDRVSGYTF. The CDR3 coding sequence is TGTGCCAGCAGTTACTCGAGGGACAGGGTGAGCGGCTACACCTTC.

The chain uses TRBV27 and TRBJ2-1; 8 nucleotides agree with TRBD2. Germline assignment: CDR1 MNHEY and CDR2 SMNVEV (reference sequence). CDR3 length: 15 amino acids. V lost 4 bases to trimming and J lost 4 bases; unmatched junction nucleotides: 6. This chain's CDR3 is CASSSSLADYNEQFF. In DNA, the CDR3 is TGTGCCAGCAGTTCGTCACTAGCGGATTACAATGAGCAGTTCTTC.

The CDR3 reads CASSAGLASKDTDTQYF. The CDR3 DNA reads as TGTGCCAGCAGCGCCGGACTAGCGTCGAAGGACACAGATACGCAGTATTTT. This rearrangement joins TRBV5-4 to TRBJ2-3; 9 bases fit TRBD2. The germline V gene has CDR1 SGHNT and CDR2 YYREEE (reference sequence). J lost 2 bases, V lost 4 bases, and 11 bases had no gene match. CDR3 size: 17 residues.

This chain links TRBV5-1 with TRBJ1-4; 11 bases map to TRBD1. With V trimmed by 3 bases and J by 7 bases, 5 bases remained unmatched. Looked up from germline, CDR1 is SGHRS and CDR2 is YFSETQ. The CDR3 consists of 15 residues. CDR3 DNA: TGCGCCAGCAGCTCACTGGGGACAGGGGGTGAAAAACTGTTTTTT. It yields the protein CASSSLGTGGEKLFF.

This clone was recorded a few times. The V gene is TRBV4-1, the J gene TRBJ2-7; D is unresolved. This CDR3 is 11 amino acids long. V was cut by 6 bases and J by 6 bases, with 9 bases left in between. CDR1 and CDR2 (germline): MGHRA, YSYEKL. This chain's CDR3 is CASSERREQYF. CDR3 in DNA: TGCGCCAGCAGTGAGAGGCGCGAGCAGTACTTC.